Below, one T cell receptor beta chain is given with its context. Its antigen remains unknown. V gave up 2 bases and J gave up 7 bases; unmatched junction bases: 5. In germline, CDR1 is SGDLS, CDR2 YYNGEE. CDR3 length: 16 amino acids. Libraries were prepared by immunoSEQ multiplex PCR; TCRdb keeps only in-frame clonotypes and omits some of them. The sample yields around 940,000 clones, over 60% seen once. This entry is derived from a study of shared clonotypes between healthy human individuals. Points from the study as a whole: Memory subsets had estimated richness that was generally smaller than that of naive subsets. Clonotype sharing among donors was expected to depend on sequencing depth. Rarefaction gave evidence that sorted-subset sequencing remained incomplete despite large depth.

The clonotype comes from a man aged 18 to 30 in good health. The chain couples TRBV9 to TRBJ2-1, with 14 bases that match TRBD2. Source material: memory CD4+ T cells sorted from blood. As to subset: CD45RA-negative fraction. CDR3 protein: CASSVAGTSGSNEQFF. The CDR3 DNA follows: TGTGCCAGCAGCGTCGCCGGGACTAGCGGGAGTAATGAGCAGTTCTTC.